These 11 T cell receptor beta chains came from one sample sequenced in a study of shared clonotypes between healthy human individuals. Repertoires were generated with immunoSEQ multiplex PCR, while TCRdb's copy carries only in-frame clones and drops some. The table has more than 400,000 clones, over 70% seen once. The specimen was PBMCs. These receptors were taken from a woman between 40 and 50 years old in good health. Some clones in this sample may be carry-over from other donors' samples.

This chain connects TRBV9 to TRBJ2-7, with a tentative D call TRBD1 (5 bases). V was clipped by 0 bases and J by 3 bases, with 13 bases between them. This CDR3 contains 15 residues. From germline, CDR1 is SGDLS and CDR2 YYNGEE. The CDR3 region is CASSVERDRGYEQYF. In DNA, the CDR3 is TGTGCCAGCAGCGTAGAACGTGACAGAGGCTACGAGCAGTACTTC.

A word on this clone: A read error likely explains this, since a far larger clone differs by one base. It is likely a read error, because the conserved phenylalanine at the end of the CDR3 is missing. The rearrangement links TRBV29-1 to TRBJ1-2; a weak D match, TRBD1 (5 bases). Germline V lookup: CDR1 SQVTM, CDR2 ANQGSEA. The CDR3 sequence is 15 residues long. V was trimmed by 5 bases and J by 1 base, leaving 17 bases between them. The CDR3 here is CSVNEDGGGNYGYTI. In DNA, the CDR3 is TGCAGCGTTAATGAGGACGGCGGGGGTAACTATGGCTACACCATC.

V is TRBV18 and J is TRBJ1-2; TRBD1 might be the D (5 bases). The CDR3 has 14 amino acids. The germline V and J ends were trimmed by 8 bases and 0 bases, with 13 bases remaining between them. CDR1 is KGHSH and CDR2 is LQKENI in the germline V gene. The CDR3: CASEGTQANYGYTF. The CDR3 DNA sequence: TGTGCCAGCGAAGGGACTCAGGCTAACTATGGCTACACCTTC.

This chain connects TRBV14 to TRBJ1-1; D ambiguous. The length of the CDR3 is 13 residues. V dropped 1 base and J dropped 1 base, with 4 bases sitting between them. CDR1 and CDR2 (germline): SGHDN, FVKESK. The CDR3 reads CASSQGRNTEAFF. As DNA, the CDR3 is TGTGCCAGCAGCCAAGGCAGGAACACTGAAGCTTTCTTT.

The chain carries TRBV19 and TRBJ1-1; D gene unclear. The CDR3 is 14 amino acids. Germline V lookup: CDR1 LNHDA, CDR2 SQIVND (reference sequence). Trimming pared 1 base from V and 1 base from J, leaving 7 bases between. CDR3: CASSIAWGNTEAFF. CDR3 bases: TGTGCCAGTAGTATAGCCTGGGGGAACACTGAAGCTTTCTTT.

The chain joins TRBV7-8 to TRBJ2-5, with 8 positions matching TRBD2. This CDR3 region has 15 residues. Germline V gene lookup returns CDR1 SGHVS and CDR2 FQNEAQ. J gave up 9 bases and V 4 bases, and 13 bases lay outside the gene matches. Here the CDR3 DNA reads TGTGCCAGCAGCTCCGGACTAGCTCGCCCGGGAGCCCAGTACTTC. This gives the protein CASSSGLARPGAQYF.

The CDR3, as DNA: TGTGCCAGCAGCAGACAGCAAGATACGCAGTATTTT. Translated: CASSRQQDTQYF. The chain has TRBV7-9 and TRBJ2-3; perhaps TRBD1 as D (5 bases). Looked up from germline, CDR1 is SEHNR and CDR2 is FQNEAQ (reference sequence). CDR3 size: 12 residues. V shed 5 bases and J shed 5 bases, with 8 bases lying between them.

This clone was recorded a few times. The chain combines TRBV9 with TRBJ1-1; D is unresolved. V was cut by 3 bases and J by 4 bases, with 13 bases left in between. This CDR3 has 14 amino acids. The germline V gene encodes CDR1 SGDLS and CDR2 YYNGEE. CDR3 nucleotides: TGTGCCAGCAGCGCTTCAGTGGTGGGCACTGAAGCTTTCTTT. Protein: CASSASVVGTEAFF.

This clone was picked up many times. This chain connects TRBV7-8 to TRBJ2-1, with D possibly matching TRBD1 (6 bases). CDR1 is SGHVS, CDR2 FQNEAQ, per germline. This CDR3 has 13 residues. The V gene lost 5 bases and the J gene lost 4 bases, with 9 bases spanning the gap. In DNA, the CDR3 is TGTGCCAGCAGCCAGGGGCGTTACAATGAGCAGTTCTTC. This translates into CASSQGRYNEQFF.

This chain links TRBV7-2 with TRBJ1-2; a weak D match, TRBD1 (6 bases). The germline gives CDR1 SGHTA, CDR2 FQGNSA. The CDR3 extends over 14 amino acids. V was cut by 1 base and J by 5 bases, with 11 bases left in between. As DNA, the CDR3 is TGTGCCAGCAGCTTAGAAAACAGGGCATATGGCTACACCTTC. The encoded protein is CASSLENRAYGYTF. Variable domain in full (rest from reference TRBV7-2 and TRBJ1-2): GAGVSQSPSNKVTEKGKDVELRCDPISGHTALYWYRQSLGQGLEFLIYFQGNSAPDKSGLPSDRFSAERTGGSVSTLTIQRTQQEDSAVYLCASSLENRAYGYTFGSGTRLTVV.

CDR3 region: CASSLEGNRAVYNEQFF. For the CDR3, the DNA is TGTGCCAGCAGCTTAGAAGGGAACAGGGCGGTTTACAATGAGCAGTTCTTC. The rearrangement joins TRBV11-2 to TRBJ2-1, with D possibly matching TRBD1 (6 bases). V was shortened by 0 bases and J by 4 bases, with 16 bases between the two germline ends. The germline V gene has CDR1 SGHAT and CDR2 FQNNGV. This CDR3 region has 17 residues.